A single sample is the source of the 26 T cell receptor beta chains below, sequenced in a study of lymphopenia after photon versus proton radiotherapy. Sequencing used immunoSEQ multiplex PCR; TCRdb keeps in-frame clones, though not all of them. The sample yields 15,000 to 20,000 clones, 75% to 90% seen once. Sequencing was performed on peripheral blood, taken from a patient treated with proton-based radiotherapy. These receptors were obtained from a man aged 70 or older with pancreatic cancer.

CDR3 DNA sequence: TGTGCCAGCTCACCACTGCTGACTAGATCCGATGAGCAGTTCTTC. Translated: CASSPLLTRSDEQFF. The gene calls are TRBV18 and TRBJ2-1; perhaps TRBD2 as D (6 bases). This CDR3 is built from 15 residues. Germline assignment: CDR1 KGHSH and CDR2 LQKENI. V dropped 1 base and J dropped 8 bases, with 15 bases sitting between them.

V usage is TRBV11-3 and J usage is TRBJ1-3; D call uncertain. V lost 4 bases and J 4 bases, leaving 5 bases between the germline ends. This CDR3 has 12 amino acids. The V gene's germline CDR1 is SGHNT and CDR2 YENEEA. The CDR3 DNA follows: TGTGCCAGCAGCTCCACGGGAAACACCATATATTTT. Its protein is CASSSTGNTIYF.

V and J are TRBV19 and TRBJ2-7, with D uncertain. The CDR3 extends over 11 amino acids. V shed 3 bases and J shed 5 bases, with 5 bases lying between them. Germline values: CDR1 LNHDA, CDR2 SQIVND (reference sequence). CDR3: CASSIRDEQYF. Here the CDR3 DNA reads TGTGCCAGTAGTATTCGTGACGAGCAGTACTTC.

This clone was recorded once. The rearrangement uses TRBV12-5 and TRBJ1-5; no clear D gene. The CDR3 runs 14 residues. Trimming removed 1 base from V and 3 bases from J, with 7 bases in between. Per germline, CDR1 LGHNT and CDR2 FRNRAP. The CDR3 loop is CASGLEALNQPQHF. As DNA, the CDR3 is TGTGCTAGTGGTTTGGAGGCCCTCAATCAGCCCCAGCATTTT.

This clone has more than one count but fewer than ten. As DNA, the CDR3 is TGTGCCAGTAGTATAGATCGGAGGCGGGAGGGCCGTAGTGCCGGGGAGCTGTTTTTT. Translated, it gives CASSIDRRREGRSAGELFF. This chain connects TRBV19 to TRBJ2-2; 9 nucleotides match TRBD2. CDR1 LNHDA and CDR2 SQIVND come from the germline V gene (reference sequence). V dropped 0 bases and J dropped 6; count of bases not matched to a gene: 14. The CDR3 contains 19 residues.

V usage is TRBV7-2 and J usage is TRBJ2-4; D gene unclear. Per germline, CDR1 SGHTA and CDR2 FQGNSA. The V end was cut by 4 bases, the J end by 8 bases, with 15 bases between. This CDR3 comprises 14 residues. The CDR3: CASSSRHNGDIQYF. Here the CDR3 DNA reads TGTGCCAGCAGCTCCCGTCATAATGGGGACATTCAGTACTTC.

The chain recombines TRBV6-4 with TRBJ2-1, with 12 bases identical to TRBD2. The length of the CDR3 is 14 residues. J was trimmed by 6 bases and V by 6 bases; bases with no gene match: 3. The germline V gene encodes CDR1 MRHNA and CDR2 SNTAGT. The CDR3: CASRPSGGANEQFF. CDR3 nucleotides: TGTGCCAGCAGGCCTAGCGGGGGGGCCAATGAGCAGTTCTTC.

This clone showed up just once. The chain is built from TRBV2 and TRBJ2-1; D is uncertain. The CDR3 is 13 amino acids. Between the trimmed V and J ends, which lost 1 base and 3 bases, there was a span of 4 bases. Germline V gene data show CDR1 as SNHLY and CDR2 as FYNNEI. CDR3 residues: CASSEGFYNEQFF. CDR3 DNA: TGTGCCAGCAGTGAAGGATTCTACAATGAGCAGTTCTTC.

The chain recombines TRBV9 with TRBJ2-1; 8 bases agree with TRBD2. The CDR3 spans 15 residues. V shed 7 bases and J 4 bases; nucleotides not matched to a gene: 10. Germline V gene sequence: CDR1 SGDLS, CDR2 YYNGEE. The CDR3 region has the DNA TGTGCCAGCTCCGGGGCGATAGCGGGGTACAATGAGCAGTTCTTC. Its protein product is CASSGAIAGYNEQFF.

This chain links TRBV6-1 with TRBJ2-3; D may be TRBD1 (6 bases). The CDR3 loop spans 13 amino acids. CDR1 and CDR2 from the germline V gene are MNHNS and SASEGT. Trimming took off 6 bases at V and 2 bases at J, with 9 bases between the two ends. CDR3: CASSGQNTDTQYF. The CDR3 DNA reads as TGTGCCAGCAGCGGACAGAACACAGATACGCAGTATTTT.

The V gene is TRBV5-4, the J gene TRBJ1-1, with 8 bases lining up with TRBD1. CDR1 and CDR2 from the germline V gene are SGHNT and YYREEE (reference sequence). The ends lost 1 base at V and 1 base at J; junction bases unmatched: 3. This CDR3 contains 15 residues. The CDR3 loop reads CASSLTGTGNTEAFF. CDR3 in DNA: TGTGCCAGCAGCTTGACCGGGACAGGGAACACTGAAGCTTTCTTT.

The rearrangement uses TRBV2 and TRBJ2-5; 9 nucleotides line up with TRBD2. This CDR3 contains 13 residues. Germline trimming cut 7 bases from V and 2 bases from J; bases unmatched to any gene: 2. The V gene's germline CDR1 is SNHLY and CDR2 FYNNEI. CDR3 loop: CASKLAGQETQYF. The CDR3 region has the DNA TGTGCCAGCAAGCTAGCGGGGCAAGAGACCCAGTACTTC.

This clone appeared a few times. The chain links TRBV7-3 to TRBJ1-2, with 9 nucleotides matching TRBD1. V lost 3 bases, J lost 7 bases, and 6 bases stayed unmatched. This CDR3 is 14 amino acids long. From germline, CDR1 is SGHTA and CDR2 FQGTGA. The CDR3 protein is CASSLGQGIGGYTF. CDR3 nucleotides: TGTGCCAGCAGCTTGGGACAGGGCATTGGTGGCTACACCTTC.

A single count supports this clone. The CDR3 sequence is CASSETSGVNGELFF. Written as DNA, the CDR3 is TGTGCCAGCAGTGAGACTAGCGGGGTTAACGGGGAGCTGTTTTTT. The rearrangement uses TRBV2 and TRBJ2-2; TRBD2 aligns across 11 bases. V shed 3 bases and J 7 bases; nucleotides not matched to a gene: 4. The germline gives CDR1 SNHLY, CDR2 FYNNEI. There are 15 residues in the CDR3.

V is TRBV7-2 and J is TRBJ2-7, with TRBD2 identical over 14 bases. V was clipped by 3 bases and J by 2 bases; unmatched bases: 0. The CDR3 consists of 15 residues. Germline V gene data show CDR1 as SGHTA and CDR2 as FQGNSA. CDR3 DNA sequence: TGTGCCAGCAGCTTGGGACTAGCGGGGGCCTACGAGCAGTACTTC. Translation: CASSLGLAGAYEQYF. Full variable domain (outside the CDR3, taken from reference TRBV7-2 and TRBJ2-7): GAGVSQSPSNKVTEKGKDVELRCDPISGHTALYWYRQSLGQGLEFLIYFQGNSAPDKSGLPSDRFSAERTGGSVSTLTIQRTQQEDSAVYLCASSLGLAGAYEQYFGPGTRLTVT.

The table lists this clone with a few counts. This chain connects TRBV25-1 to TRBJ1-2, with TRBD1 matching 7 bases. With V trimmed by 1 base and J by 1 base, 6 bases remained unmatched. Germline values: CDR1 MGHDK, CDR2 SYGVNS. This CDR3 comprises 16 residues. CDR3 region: CASSESPGGHNYGYTF. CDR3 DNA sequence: TGTGCCAGCAGTGAATCCCCAGGGGGGCATAACTATGGCTACACCTTC.

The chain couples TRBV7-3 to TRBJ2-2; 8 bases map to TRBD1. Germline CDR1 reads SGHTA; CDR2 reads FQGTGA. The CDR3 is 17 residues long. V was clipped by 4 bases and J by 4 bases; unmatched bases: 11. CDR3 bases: TGTGCCAGCAGCTATACGAGCCAGGGGGCTGGCACCGGGGAGCTGTTTTTT. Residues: CASSYTSQGAGTGELFF.

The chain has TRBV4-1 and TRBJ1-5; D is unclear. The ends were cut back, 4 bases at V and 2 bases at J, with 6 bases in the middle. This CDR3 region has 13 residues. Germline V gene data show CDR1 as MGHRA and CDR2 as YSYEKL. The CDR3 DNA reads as TGCGCCAGCAGCCGGGCGGGCAATCAGCCCCAGCATTTT. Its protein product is CASSRAGNQPQHF.

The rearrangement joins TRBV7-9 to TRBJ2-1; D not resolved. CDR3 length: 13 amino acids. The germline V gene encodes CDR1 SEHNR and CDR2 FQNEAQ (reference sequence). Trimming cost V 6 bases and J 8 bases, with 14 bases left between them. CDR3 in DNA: TGTGCCAGCAGTCTTTCGGGTCCGGATGAGCAGTTCTTC. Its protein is CASSLSGPDEQFF.

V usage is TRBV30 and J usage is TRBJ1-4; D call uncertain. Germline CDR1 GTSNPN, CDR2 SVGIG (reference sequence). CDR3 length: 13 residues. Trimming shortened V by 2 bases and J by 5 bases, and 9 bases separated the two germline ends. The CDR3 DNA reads TGTGCCTGGAGTACAAACTCGAATGAAAAACTGTTTTTT. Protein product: CAWSTNSNEKLFF.

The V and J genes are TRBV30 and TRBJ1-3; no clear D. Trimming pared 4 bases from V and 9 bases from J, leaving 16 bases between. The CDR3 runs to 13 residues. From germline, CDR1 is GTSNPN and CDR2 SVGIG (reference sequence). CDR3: CAWMGPSSGTIYF. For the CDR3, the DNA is TGTGCCTGGATGGGCCCCTCCTCCGGCACCATATATTTT.

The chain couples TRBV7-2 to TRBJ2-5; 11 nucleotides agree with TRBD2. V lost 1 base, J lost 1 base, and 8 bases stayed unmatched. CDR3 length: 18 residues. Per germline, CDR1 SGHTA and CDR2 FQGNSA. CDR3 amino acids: CASSLDWGLAATQETQYF. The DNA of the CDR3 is TGTGCCAGCAGCTTAGATTGGGGACTAGCGGCCACCCAAGAGACCCAGTACTTC.

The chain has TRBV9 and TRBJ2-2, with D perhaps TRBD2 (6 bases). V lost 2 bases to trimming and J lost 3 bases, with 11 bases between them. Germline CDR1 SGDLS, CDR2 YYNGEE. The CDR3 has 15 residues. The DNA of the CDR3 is TGTGCCAGCAGCGTCGGCGGAGGGGACACCGGGGAGCTGTTTTTT. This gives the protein CASSVGGGDTGELFF.

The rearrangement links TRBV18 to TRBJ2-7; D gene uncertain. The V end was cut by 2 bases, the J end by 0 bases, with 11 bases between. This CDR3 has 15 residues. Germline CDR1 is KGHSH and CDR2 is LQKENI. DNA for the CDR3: TGTGCCAGCTCACCATCGGCCAAACCCTCCTACGAGCAGTACTTC. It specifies CASSPSAKPSYEQYF.

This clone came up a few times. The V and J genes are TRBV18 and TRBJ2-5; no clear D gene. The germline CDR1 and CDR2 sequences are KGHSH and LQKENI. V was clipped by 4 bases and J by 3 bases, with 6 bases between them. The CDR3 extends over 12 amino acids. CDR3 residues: CASSLDEETQYF. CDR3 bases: TGTGCCAGCTCACTCGACGAAGAGACCCAGTACTTC.

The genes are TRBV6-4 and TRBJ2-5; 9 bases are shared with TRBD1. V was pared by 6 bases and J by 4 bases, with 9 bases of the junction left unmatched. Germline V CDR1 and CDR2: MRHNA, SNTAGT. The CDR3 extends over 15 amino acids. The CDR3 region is CASSLGQGIGETQYF. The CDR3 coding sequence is TGTGCCAGCAGCTTGGGACAGGGTATTGGAGAGACCCAGTACTTC.